The rows below give T cell receptor beta chains drawn from one sample of a study of blood T cell repertoires in COVID-19. The repertoire was sequenced with immunoSEQ multiplex PCR; TCRdb's copy has only in-frame clones and lacks some. The table includes 250,000 or so clones, about 87% detected once. Sequencing input: peripheral blood. The source of these receptors is a woman in her twenties or thirties with COVID-19, enrolled during active disease. CDR3s include the opening cysteine and the closing phenylalanine or tryptophan. Each record gives: J gene, D gene, V gene, clone size, CDR3 DNA, CDR3 protein. The D gene is left open where the match is weak. Clone size appears in some rows only: once, few, many, or a class for an expanded clone.

TRBJ2-3 TRBD2 TRBV10-3 NA TGTGCCATCAGTCTAGCGGAGGGAACAGATACGCAGTATTTT CAISLAEGTDTQYF
TRBJ2-3 NA TRBV2 NA TGTGCCAGCAGGATATCAACGCGAGATACGCAGTATTTT CASRISTRDTQYF
TRBJ1-5 NA TRBV2 once TGTGCCAGCAGTGAGTCGGGTAAAGAGATCTATAGCAATCAGCCCCAGCATTTT CASSESGKEIYSNQPQHF
TRBJ1-4 NA TRBV15 NA TGTGCCACCAGCAGAGATTTCCCCAAACGACAGTTCGCAACTAATGAAAAACTGTTTTTT CATSRDFPKRQFATNEKLFF
TRBJ1-3 TRBD1 TRBV29-1 many TGCAGCGCCATCCCCACAGGGGTTGGAAACACCATATATTTT CSAIPTGVGNTIYF
TRBJ1-1 TRBD1 TRBV11-2 once TGTGCCAGCAGCTTAGTGTCAGGGGGCCTCACTGAAGCTTTCTTT CASSLVSGGLTEAFF
TRBJ1-5 NA TRBV6-1 NA TGTGCCAGCAGTGAAGGGCCCCTGGGAGCTCAGCCCCAGCATTTT CASSEGPLGAQPQHF
TRBJ1-1 NA TRBV7-9 NA TGTGCCAGCAGGCCCGGGACTTCGGGCACTGAAGCTTTCTTT CASRPGTSGTEAFF
TRBJ2-1 TRBD2 TRBV19 NA TGTGCCAGTAGTACCCGACTAGCGGGGGGGGGTTCCTACAATGAGCAGTTCTTC CASSTRLAGGGSYNEQFF
TRBJ2-7 TRBD1 TRBV5-1 NA TGCGCCAGCAGCCCCCGACAGGGGCTCTACGAGCAGTACTTC CASSPRQGLYEQYF
TRBJ2-2 NA TRBV6-5 NA TGTGCCAGCAGTTACAGCCGGAGCTCGACCGGCGAGCTGTTTTTT CASSYSRSSTGELFF
TRBJ2-3 TRBD2 TRBV7-2 NA TGTGCCAGCAGTCCAGTGGCTAGCGGGGGTCCCACAGATACGCAGTATTTT CASSPVASGGPTDTQYF
TRBJ2-1 NA TRBV10-1 NA TGCGCCAGCAGTGACGGTCCGGTCGCCGATGAGCAGTTCTTC CASSDGPVADEQFF
TRBJ2-5 NA TRBV2 once TGTGCCAGCGGTCGCAGTGAAGAGACCCAGTACTTC CASGRSEETQYF
TRBJ2-7 NA TRBV5-6 few TGTGCCAGCAGCGACTCTTTTGGCGAGCAGTACTTC CASSDSFGEQYF
TRBJ1-1 TRBD1 TRBV18 NA TGTGCCAGCTCACCACCCAACAGGGGGAGGAACACTGAAGCTTTCTTT CASSPPNRGRNTEAFF
TRBJ1-1 NA TRBV7-2 NA TGTGCCAGCAGCGGGACACAAGGTCTGGCTGAAGCTTTCTTT CASSGTQGLAEAFF
TRBJ2-2 NA TRBV5-1 NA TGCGCCAGCAGCTTGGGTCCTATCCTCAACACCGGGGAGCTGTTTTTT CASSLGPILNTGELFF
TRBJ2-1 NA TRBV3-1/TRBV3-2 NA TGTGCCAGCAGCCTCGGCCGGAGCTCCTACAATGAGCAGTTCTTC CASSLGRSSYNEQFF
TRBJ2-6 NA TRBV7-2 once TGTGCCAGCAGCTTAGTGCCCAGCGCAATCTCTGGGGCCAACGTCCTGACTTTC CASSLVPSAISGANVLTF
TRBJ2-1 NA TRBV24-1 NA TGTGCCACCAGTGATAGGGGTGAGCAGTTCTTC CATSDRGEQFF
TRBJ2-2 TRBD1 TRBV19 NA TGTGCCAGTAGTATAGGACAGGGTGCCGGGGAGCTGTTTTTT CASSIGQGAGELFF
TRBJ1-2 TRBD1 TRBV5-4 NA TGTGCCAGCAGGTCTCAGGGGGCCTCGGATGGCTACACCTTC CASRSQGASDGYTF
TRBJ2-1 TRBD1 TRBV24-1 NA TGTGCCACCAGTGATTTCGGACAGGGGGCAAGAGAGCAGTTCTTC CATSDFGQGAREQFF
TRBJ2-1 TRBD2 TRBV7-6 NA TGTGCCAGCAGTCGCACGACGCTAGCGGTCGACAATGAGCAGTTCTTC CASSRTTLAVDNEQFF
TRBJ1-1 TRBD1 TRBV6-5 NA TGTGCCAGCAGTTACGACAGGGGGAACACTGAAGCTTTCTTT CASSYDRGNTEAFF
TRBJ1-1 NA TRBV25-1 NA TGTGCCAGCAGTGGGTGGACAGTCTTTAGCACTGAAGCTTTCTTT CASSGWTVFSTEAFF
TRBJ2-3 TRBD1 TRBV11-3 NA TGTGCCAGCAGCTGGACAGGGCCCGATACGCAGTATTTT CASSWTGPDTQYF
TRBJ1-1 TRBD1 TRBV4-3 NA TGCGCCAGCAGCCCAGGGACAGGGGCAGGCATGAACACTGAAGCTTTCTTT CASSPGTGAGMNTEAFF
TRBJ2-1 NA TRBV19 NA TGTGCCAGTAGTCCCCGGGGGGCGGGAGACTCTGAGCAGTTCTTC CASSPRGAGDSEQFF